This T cell receptor beta chain was retrieved from a study of response to subunit inactivated influenza vaccine. Findings and limits, study-wide: Few new T cells, the authors suggested, are recruited by each seasonal influenza vaccination.

From the RT-PCR reads, TCRdb called clonotypes with MiXCR, one entry per CDR3 protein. The table shows 710,000 or so distinct CDR3 sequences, with about a sixth occurring only once. On this clonotype itself: The target antigen is unknown.

The germline gives CDR1 SGHRS, CDR2 YFSETQ. V gave up 7 bases and J gave up 5 bases; unmatched junction bases: 13. The CDR3 sequence is 17 residues long. The chain is built from TRBV5-1 and TRBJ2-2, with 11 nucleotides matching TRBD2. The source material was PBMCs from blood, sampled approximately 13 days after vaccination. This receptor was obtained from a man aged 50 to 59 who received an inactivated influenza vaccine. The CDR3 DNA reads TGCGCCAGCCGACGGTCTAGCGGGAGGCTTATTACCGGGGAGCTGTTTTTT. This codes for CASRRSSGRLITGELFF.